This entry concerns a single TCR beta chain. The data were taken from a study of blood T cell repertoires in COVID-19. Overall study context: The origin of the acute and convalescent COVID-19 samples was the United States, Italy and Spain. Sources were T cells, B-cell-depleted T cells, or PBMCs; the material itself was cDNA or gDNA.

In the authors' workflow: Nucleated cell number was recorded as an estimate derived from reference gene primer amplification. Repertoires were generated with immunoSEQ multiplex PCR, while TCRdb's copy carries only in-frame clones and drops some. Clone size and the V and J calls come from that table; the DNA yielded D and trimming. Of roughly 230,000 clones detected, 80% to 85% appear once; the ten largest clones hold around 4.4%. Germline trimming cut 1 base from V and 3 bases from J; bases unmatched to any gene: 7. This CDR3 is 16 amino acids long. Germline V lookup: CDR1 GTSNPN, CDR2 SVGIG (reference sequence).

V and J are TRBV30 and TRBJ2-2, with 8 bases lining up with TRBD1. The receptor comes from a man between 45 and 60 years old with active or convalescent COVID-19. The specimen sequenced was peripheral blood. The DNA of the CDR3 is TGTGCCTGGAGTGCCCTGGGGACAGGCGACACCGGGGAGCTGTTTTTT. It yields the protein CAWSALGTGDTGELFF.